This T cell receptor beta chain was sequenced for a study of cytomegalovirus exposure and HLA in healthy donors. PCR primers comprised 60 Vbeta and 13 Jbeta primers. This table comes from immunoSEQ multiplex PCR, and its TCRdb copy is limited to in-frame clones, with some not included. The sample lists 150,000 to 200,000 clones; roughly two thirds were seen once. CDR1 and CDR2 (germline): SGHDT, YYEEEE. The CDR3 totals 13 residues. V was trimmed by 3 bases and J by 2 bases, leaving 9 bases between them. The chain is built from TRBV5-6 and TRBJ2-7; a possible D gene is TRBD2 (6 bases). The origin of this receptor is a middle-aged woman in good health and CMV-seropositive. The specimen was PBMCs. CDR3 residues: CASSWDFTYEQYF. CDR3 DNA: TGTGCCAGCAGCTGGGACTTTACCTACGAGCAGTACTTC.